A selection of T cell receptor beta chains follows, all from one sample in a study of regulatory T cells in long-lasting Graves disease. Each CDR3 protein is one row after TCRdb ran MiXCR on the multiplex PCR reads. The sample includes some 370,000 distinct CDR3 sequences, 12% of them seen just once. These same data were also listed under a study on T cells in Graves' hyperthyroidism and ophthalmopathy.

Sequenced material: peripheral blood mononuclear cells (PBMCs), taken at new diagnosis, from a patient treated with antithyroid drugs. The receptors come from a young woman with Graves disease. Both conserved end residues are part of each CDR3.

>TRBJ2-5|TRBV20-1
CSAYHSRETQYF
>TRBJ2-7|TRBV7-2
CASSLVGDRSYEQYF
>TRBJ2-7|TRBV28
CASSLTRASGETYEQYF
>TRBJ2-3|TRBV29-1
CSVDPSGGADTQYF
>TRBJ2-3|TRBV2
CASRRDSSTDTQYF
>TRBJ2-6|TRBV28
CASSLSVLGHGGSGANVLTF
>TRBJ1-5|TRBV5-5
CASSSEGPNQPQHF
>TRBJ2-7|TRBV13
CASSLETGTRAYEQYF
>TRBJ1-1|TRBV9
CASSRGGGRNTEAFF
>TRBJ1-5|TRBV12-3/TRBV12-4
CASSLLGSNQPQHF
>TRBJ2-1|TRBV20-1
CSVTEAAEADEQFF
>TRBJ2-3|TRBV18
CASSPQKEDTQYF
>TRBJ2-7|TRBV7-2
CASSSSRIAPWYF
>TRBJ2-1|TRBV15
CATSRLGEQFF
>TRBJ1-6|TRBV12-3/TRBV12-4
CASSFLSGRDSPLHF
>TRBJ2-1|TRBV4-1
CASSRLLAGGPGNEQFF
>TRBJ2-2|TRBV29-1
CSVVEGNTGELFF
>TRBJ1-4|TRBV20-1
CSARDRRDWREKLFF
>TRBJ1-1|TRBV29-1
CSVEDNTEAFF
>TRBJ2-1|TRBV7-2
CASSSETGGNEQFF
>TRBJ2-3|TRBV28
CASSTQAGTDTQYF
>TRBJ1-2|TRBV28
CALQSNYGYTF
>TRBJ2-2|TRBV11-2
CASTPFRGLGSGELFF
>TRBJ1-2|TRBV6-1
CASSPTDRPYGYTF
>TRBJ1-6|TRBV4-1
CASSPSIRDRGLYNSPLHF
>TRBJ1-2|TRBV20-1
CSATGGQTNYGYTF
>TRBJ2-7|TRBV10-3
CAMASWDRGPQQYF
>TRBJ2-5|TRBV7-2
CASSSVGSQETQYF
>TRBJ2-5|TRBV5-1
CASSLGRGASQETQYF
>TRBJ2-5|TRBV13
CASTSLSGAETQYF
>TRBJ2-3|TRBV4-3
CASSRRRVGEDTQYF
>TRBJ1-5|TRBV7-2
CASSQMAGGGNQPQHF
>TRBJ2-7|TRBV4-3
CASSQDKSLAGSCEQYF
>TRBJ2-5|TRBV12-5
CASGLEETQYF
>TRBJ1-1|TRBV14
CATSSGTGGLRTEAFF
>TRBJ2-3|TRBV7-9
CASSSKTSGRLYTQYF
>TRBJ2-1|TRBV5-1
CASSLETAYNEQFF
>TRBJ2-7|TRBV20-1
CSAKYSSYEQYF
>TRBJ2-7|TRBV19
CASSEGTNEQYF
>TRBJ1-1|TRBV4-1
CASSQDAGDLGTEAFF
>TRBJ2-1|TRBV12-3/TRBV12-4
CASIRGTNEQFF
>TRBJ2-1|TRBV5-8
CASSQYRGVFF
>TRBJ2-3|TRBV20-1
CSAGDSPILDTQYF
>TRBJ2-3|TRBV7-8
CASTRIGGKGDTQYF